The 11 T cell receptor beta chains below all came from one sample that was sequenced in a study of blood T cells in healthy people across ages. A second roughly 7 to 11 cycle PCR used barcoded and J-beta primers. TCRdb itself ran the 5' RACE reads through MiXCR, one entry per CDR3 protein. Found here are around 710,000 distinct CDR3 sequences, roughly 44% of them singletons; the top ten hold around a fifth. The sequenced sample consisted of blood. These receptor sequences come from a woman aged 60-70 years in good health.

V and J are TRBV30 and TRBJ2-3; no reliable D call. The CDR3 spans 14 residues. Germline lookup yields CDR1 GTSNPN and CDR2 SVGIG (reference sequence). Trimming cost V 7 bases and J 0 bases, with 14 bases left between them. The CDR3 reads CAYQDAPSTDTQYF. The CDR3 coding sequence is TGTGCCTACCAAGACGCCCCTAGCACAGATACGCAGTATTTT.

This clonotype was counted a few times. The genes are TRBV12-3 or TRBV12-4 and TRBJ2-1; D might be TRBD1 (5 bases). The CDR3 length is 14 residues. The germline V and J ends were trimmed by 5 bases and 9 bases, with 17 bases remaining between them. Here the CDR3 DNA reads TGTGCCAGCAGTCTTTTAGAATACCAGGGTGAGCAGTTCTTC. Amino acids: CASSLLEYQGEQFF.

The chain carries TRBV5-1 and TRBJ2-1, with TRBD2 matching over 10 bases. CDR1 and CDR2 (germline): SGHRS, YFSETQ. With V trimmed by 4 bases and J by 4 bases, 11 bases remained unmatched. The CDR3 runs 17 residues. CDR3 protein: CASSHPSGLAVYNEQFF. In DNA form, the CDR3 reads TGCGCCAGCAGCCATCCCTCTGGACTAGCGGTGTACAATGAGCAGTTCTTC.

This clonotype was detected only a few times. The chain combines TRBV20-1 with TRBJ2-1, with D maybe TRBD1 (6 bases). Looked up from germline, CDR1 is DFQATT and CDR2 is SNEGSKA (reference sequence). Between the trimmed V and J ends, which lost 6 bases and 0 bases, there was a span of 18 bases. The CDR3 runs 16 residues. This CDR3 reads CSANPRQASSYNEQFF. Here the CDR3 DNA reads TGCAGTGCCAACCCTCGACAGGCCAGCTCCTACAATGAGCAGTTCTTC.

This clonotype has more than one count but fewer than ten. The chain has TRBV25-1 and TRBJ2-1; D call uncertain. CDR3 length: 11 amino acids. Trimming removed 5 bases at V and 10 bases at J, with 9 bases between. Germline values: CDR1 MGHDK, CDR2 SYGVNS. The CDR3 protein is CASSLLREQFF. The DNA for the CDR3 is TGTGCCAGCAGTCTATTGCGGGAGCAGTTCTTC.

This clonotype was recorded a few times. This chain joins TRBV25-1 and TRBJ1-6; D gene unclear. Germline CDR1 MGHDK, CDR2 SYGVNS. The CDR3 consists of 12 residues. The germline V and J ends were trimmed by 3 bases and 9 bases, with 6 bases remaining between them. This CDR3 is CASSDLTSPLHF. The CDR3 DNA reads TGTGCCAGCAGTGATCTAACTTCACCCCTCCACTTT.

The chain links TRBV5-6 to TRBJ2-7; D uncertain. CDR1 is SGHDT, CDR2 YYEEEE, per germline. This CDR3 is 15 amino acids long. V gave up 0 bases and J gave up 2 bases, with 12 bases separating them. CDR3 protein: CASSLAAQDPYEQYF. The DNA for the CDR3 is TGTGCCAGCAGCTTGGCCGCCCAGGACCCCTACGAGCAGTACTTC. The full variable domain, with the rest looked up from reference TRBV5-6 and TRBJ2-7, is DAGVTQSPTHLIKTRGQQVTLRCSPKSGHDTVSWYQQALGQGPQFIFQYYEEEERQRGNFPDRFSGHQFPNYSSELNVNALLLGDSALYLCASSLAAQDPYEQYFGPGTRLTVT.

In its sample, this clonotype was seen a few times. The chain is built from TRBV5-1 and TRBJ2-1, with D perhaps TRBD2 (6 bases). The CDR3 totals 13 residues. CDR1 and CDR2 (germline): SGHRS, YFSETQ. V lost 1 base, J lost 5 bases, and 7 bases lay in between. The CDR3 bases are TGCGCCAGCAGCTTGTGGGGGGACAATGAGCAGTTCTTC. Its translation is CASSLWGDNEQFF.

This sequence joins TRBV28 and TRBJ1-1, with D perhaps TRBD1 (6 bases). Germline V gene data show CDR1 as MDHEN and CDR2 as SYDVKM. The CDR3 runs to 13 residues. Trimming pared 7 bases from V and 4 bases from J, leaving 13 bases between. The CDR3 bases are TGTGCCAGCACCCTACAGGGCGTCACTGAAGCTTTCTTT. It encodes CASTLQGVTEAFF.

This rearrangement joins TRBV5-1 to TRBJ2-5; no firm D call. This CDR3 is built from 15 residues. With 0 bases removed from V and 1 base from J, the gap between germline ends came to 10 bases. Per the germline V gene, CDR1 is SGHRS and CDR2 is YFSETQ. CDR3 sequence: CASSLASYAQETQYF. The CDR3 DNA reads TGCGCCAGCAGCTTGGCAAGCTACGCCCAAGAGACCCAGTACTTC. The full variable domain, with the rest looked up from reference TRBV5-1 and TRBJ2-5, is KAGVTQTPRYLIKTRGQQVTLSCSPISGHRSVSWYQQTPGQGLQFLFEYFSETQRNKGNFPGRFSGRQFSNSRSEMNVSTLELGDSALYLCASSLASYAQETQYFGPGTRLLVL.

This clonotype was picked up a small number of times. The CDR3 sequence is CASSHLASGSYTQYF. Here the CDR3 DNA reads TGTGCCAGCAGCCATTTGGCTAGCGGGAGCTATACGCAGTATTTT. The J gene is TRBJ2-3, the V gene TRBV3-1, with 10 bases aligning to TRBD2. This CDR3 has 15 amino acids. Germline CDR1 reads LGHDT; CDR2 reads YNNKEL (reference sequence). The V gene end was trimmed by 3 bases and the J gene end by 7 bases; junction bases not matched to a gene: 7.